The T cell receptor beta chain described here comes from a study of type 1 regulatory T cells. Study in general: This in vitro CD4 product, T-allo10, is enriched for Tr1 cells and alloantigen-specific. Overall study findings and caveats: Tr1 cells had a more restricted TCR repertoire than non-Tr1 cells.

This clonotype was seen at least ten times. Its antigen is not identified. TCRdb processed the reads anew with MiXCR; each CDR3 protein has one entry. This sample has about 42,000 distinct CDR3 sequences, with 12% found just once. This TCR derives from a human donor in good health. Sequenced: cultured non-Tr1 T cells, either the whole culture or a sorted T cell fraction (not recorded which).

CDR3: CASRDSPNSPLHF. CDR3 sequence (DNA): TGTGCCAGCCGGGACAGCCCAAATTCACCCCTCCACTTT. The chain has TRBV10-3 and TRBJ1-6; 7 bases match TRBD1. Losses at the gene ends were 10 bases for V and 7 bases for J; bases not matched to a gene: 7. Per germline, CDR1 ENHRY and CDR2 SYGVKD. This CDR3 is 13 amino acids long.